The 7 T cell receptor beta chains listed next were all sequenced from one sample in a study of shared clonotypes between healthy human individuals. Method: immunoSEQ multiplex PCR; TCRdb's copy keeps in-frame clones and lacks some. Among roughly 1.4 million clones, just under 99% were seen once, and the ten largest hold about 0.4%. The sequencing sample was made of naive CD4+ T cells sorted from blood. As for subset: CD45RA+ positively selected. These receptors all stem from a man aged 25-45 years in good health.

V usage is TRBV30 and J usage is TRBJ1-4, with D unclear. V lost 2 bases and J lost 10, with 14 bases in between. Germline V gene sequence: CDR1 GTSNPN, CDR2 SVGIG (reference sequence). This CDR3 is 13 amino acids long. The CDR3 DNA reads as TGTGCCTGGAGTCGAGGGAGTGGAGGAAAACTGTTTTTT. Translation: CAWSRGSGGKLFF.

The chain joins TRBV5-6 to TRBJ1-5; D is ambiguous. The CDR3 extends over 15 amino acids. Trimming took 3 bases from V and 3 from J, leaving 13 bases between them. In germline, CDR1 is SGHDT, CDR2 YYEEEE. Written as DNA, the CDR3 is TGTGCCAGCAGCTCATCATTCCACGCCAATCAGCCCCAGCATTTT. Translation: CASSSSFHANQPQHF.

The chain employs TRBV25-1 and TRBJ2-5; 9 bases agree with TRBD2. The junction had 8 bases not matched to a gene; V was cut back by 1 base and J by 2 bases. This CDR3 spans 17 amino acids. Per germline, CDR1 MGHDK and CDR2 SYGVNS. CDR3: CASSEFTASGTQETQYF. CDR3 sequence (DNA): TGTGCCAGCAGTGAATTCACGGCTAGCGGGACACAAGAGACCCAGTACTTC.

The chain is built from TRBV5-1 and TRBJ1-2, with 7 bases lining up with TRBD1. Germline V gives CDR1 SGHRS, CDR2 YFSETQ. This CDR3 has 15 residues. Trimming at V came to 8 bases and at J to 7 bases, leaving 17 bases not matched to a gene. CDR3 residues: CARPDRVTNYGGYTF. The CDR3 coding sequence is TGCGCCAGACCCGACAGGGTTACTAACTATGGTGGCTACACCTTC.

In DNA form, the CDR3 reads TGTGCCAGCAGTTTGCCCCTGACTGCCTCCTACGAGCAGTACTTC. It encodes CASSLPLTASYEQYF. V gene TRBV28 combines with J gene TRBJ2-7, with unresolved D. Trimming took off 3 bases at V and 0 bases at J, with 12 bases between the two ends. CDR3 size: 15 residues. Per the germline V gene, CDR1 is MDHEN and CDR2 is SYDVKM.

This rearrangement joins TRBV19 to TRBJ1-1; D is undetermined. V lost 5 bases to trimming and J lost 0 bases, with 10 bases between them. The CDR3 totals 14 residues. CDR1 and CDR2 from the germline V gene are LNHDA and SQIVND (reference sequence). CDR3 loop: CASSRSGMNTEAFF. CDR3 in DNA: TGTGCCAGTAGTCGCTCGGGGATGAACACTGAAGCTTTCTTT.

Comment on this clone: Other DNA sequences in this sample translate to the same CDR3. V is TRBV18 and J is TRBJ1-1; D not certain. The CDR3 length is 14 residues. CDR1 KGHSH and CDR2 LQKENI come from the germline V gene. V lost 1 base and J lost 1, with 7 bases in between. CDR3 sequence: CASSPQGTNTEAFF. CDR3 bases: TGTGCCAGCTCACCACAGGGAACGAACACTGAAGCTTTCTTT.